These 10 T cell receptor beta chains share one sample of origin, sequenced in a study of cytomegalovirus exposure and HLA in healthy donors. Assay used: immunoSEQ multiplex PCR; TCRdb lists only in-frame clones, some missing. Counted here are 300,000 to 350,000 clones, around 90% occurring once; the ten biggest clones make up approximately 0.9%. The sample taken for sequencing was PBMCs. The source of these receptors is a man aged 30 to 39 in good health and CMV-seronegative.

This chain links TRBV5-1 with TRBJ2-2; 7 bases match TRBD1. Losses at the gene ends were 3 bases for V and 4 bases for J; bases not matched to a gene: 9. The CDR3 spans 16 residues. Germline CDR1 and CDR2: SGHRS and YFSETQ. The CDR3 spells CASSYPSTGTTGELFF. Written as DNA, the CDR3 is TGCGCCAGCAGCTACCCCTCGACAGGGACCACCGGGGAGCTGTTTTTT. Using reference TRBV5-1 and TRBJ2-2 for the parts outside the CDR3, the full variable domain is KAGVTQTPRYLIKTRGQQVTLSCSPISGHRSVSWYQQTPGQGLQFLFEYFSETQRNKGNFPGRFSGRQFSNSRSEMNVSTLELGDSALYLCASSYPSTGTTGELFFGEGSRLTVL.

The V call is TRBV27, the J call TRBJ2-1, with unresolved D. The CDR3 is made up of 15 amino acids. Germline-derived CDR1 and CDR2 are MNHEY and SMNVEV (reference sequence). V lost 4 bases and J 0 bases, leaving 10 bases between the germline ends. CDR3 loop: CASSSSLSSYNEQFF. The CDR3 bases are TGTGCCAGCAGTTCCTCTCTCAGCTCCTACAATGAGCAGTTCTTC.

The rearrangement links TRBV6-1 to TRBJ1-1; 9 bases are shared with TRBD1. J was trimmed by 4 bases and V by 8 bases; bases with no gene match: 8. Germline V gives CDR1 MNHNS, CDR2 SASEGT. The CDR3 sequence is 14 residues long. The CDR3 is CASLQGARGTEAFF. The CDR3 nucleotides read TGTGCCAGCCTACAGGGGGCGCGGGGCACTGAAGCTTTCTTT.

The rearrangement joins TRBV30 to TRBJ2-7; TRBD1 agrees at 11 bases. Germline lookup yields CDR1 GTSNPN and CDR2 SVGIG (reference sequence). V lost 0 bases, J lost 4 bases, and 5 bases stayed unmatched. The CDR3 length is 15 residues. This CDR3 is CAWSVGTGGPYEQYF. The DNA for the CDR3 is TGTGCCTGGAGTGTAGGGACAGGGGGTCCGTACGAGCAGTACTTC.

The CDR3 sequence is CASTRAVYEQYF. The CDR3, as DNA: TGTGCCAGCACGAGGGCAGTGTACGAGCAGTACTTC. The chain employs TRBV6-1 and TRBJ2-7; D perhaps matches TRBD2 (5 bases). This CDR3 comprises 12 residues. V lost 7 bases, J lost 4 bases, and 11 bases lay in between. From germline, CDR1 is MNHNS and CDR2 SASEGT.

V usage is TRBV6-5 and J usage is TRBJ2-7, with 7 nucleotides matching TRBD2. From germline, CDR1 is MNHEY and CDR2 SVGAGI. The CDR3 has 15 amino acids. After removal of 3 bases from V and 4 bases from J, the junction contained 9 bases not matched to a gene. DNA for the CDR3: TGTGCCAGCAGTTATGGGGGGGGGAGACCTTACGAGCAGTACTTC. Translated: CASSYGGGRPYEQYF.

The genes are TRBV6-5 and TRBJ2-3; a weak D match, TRBD2 (5 bases). The CDR3 length is 16 residues. Germline loops: CDR1 MNHEY, CDR2 SVGAGI. Trimming left V 0 bases short and J 2 bases short, with 12 bases between. CDR3 in amino acids: CASSYSGGSLTDTQYF. CDR3 bases: TGTGCCAGCAGTTACTCTGGCGGGTCCCTCACAGATACGCAGTATTTT.

V is TRBV6-1 and J is TRBJ1-2; TRBD1 matches at 9 bases. The CDR3 runs to 17 residues. J lost 4 bases, V lost 3 bases, and 12 bases had no gene match. Germline V gene lookup returns CDR1 MNHNS and CDR2 SASEGT. The CDR3 region has the DNA TGTGCCAGCAGTGACGCTTCGGGGAGGGACAGGGCCTATGGCTACACCTTC. Residues: CASSDASGRDRAYGYTF.

Comments on this clone: The sample contains more than one DNA sequence encoding this CDR3. The chain has TRBV5-1 and TRBJ2-7; maybe TRBD1 (6 bases). Germline V CDR1 and CDR2: SGHRS, YFSETQ. This CDR3 is 13 amino acids long. V dropped 2 bases and J dropped 1 base, with 7 bases sitting between them. DNA of the CDR3: TGCGCCAGCAGCTTAGGACAGTCCTACGAGCAGTACTTC. Translated: CASSLGQSYEQYF.

This clone was seen only a few times. The rearrangement joins TRBV9 to TRBJ1-6; 9 nucleotides line up with TRBD1. Trimming took 3 bases from V and 10 from J; bases not matched to a gene: 8. CDR1 SGDLS and CDR2 YYNGEE come from the germline V gene. The CDR3 spans 15 residues. This CDR3 reads CASSEAGQGGSPLHF. The CDR3 coding sequence is TGTGCCAGCAGCGAAGCGGGACAGGGAGGATCACCCCTCCACTTT.